This record covers a single T cell receptor (beta chain). Germline V gene data show CDR1 as SGHVS and CDR2 as FNYEAQ. The CDR3 covers 13 residues. Between the trimmed V and J ends, which lost 6 bases and 3 bases, there was a span of 11 bases. Sequenced by immunoSEQ multiplex PCR; TCRdb stores in-frame clones only, minus some. The data show tens of thousands of clones, more than 85% seen once. The sample belongs to a study of T cell changes during pregnancy in multiple sclerosis. Sequences were derived from peripheral blood, sampled after pregnancy. This TCR was sampled from a female donor in good health, enrolled as a control in a pregnancy study. The chain is built from TRBV7-6 and TRBJ1-1, with D maybe TRBD1 (6 bases). The CDR3 coding sequence is TGTGCCAGCAGTCGCAACAGGGACACTGAAGCTTTCTTT. Protein product: CASSRNRDTEAFF.